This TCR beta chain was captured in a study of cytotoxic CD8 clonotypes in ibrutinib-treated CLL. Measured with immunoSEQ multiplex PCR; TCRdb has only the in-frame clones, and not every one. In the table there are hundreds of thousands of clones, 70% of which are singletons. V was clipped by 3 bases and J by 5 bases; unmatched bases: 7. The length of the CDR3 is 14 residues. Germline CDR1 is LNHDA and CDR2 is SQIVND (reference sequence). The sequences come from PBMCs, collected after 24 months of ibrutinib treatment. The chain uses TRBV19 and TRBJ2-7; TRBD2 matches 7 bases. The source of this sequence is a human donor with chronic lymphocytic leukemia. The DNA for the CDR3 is TGTGCCAGTAGTATCGGGGCGGGAGTCCACGAGCAGTACTTC. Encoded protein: CASSIGAGVHEQYF.